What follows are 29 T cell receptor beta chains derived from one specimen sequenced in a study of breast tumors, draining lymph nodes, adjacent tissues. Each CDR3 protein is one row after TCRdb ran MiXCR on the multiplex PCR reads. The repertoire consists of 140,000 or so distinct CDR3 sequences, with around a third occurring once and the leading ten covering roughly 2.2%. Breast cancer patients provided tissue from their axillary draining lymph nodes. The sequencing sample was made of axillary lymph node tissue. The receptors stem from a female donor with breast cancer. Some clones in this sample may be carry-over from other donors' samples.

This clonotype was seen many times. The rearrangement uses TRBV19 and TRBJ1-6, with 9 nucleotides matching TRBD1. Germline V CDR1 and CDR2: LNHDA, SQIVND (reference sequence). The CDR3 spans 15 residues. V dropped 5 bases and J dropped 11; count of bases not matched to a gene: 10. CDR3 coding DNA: TGTGCCAGTAGTGACCGGGGACAGGGATTGACACCCCTCCACTTT. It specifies CASSDRGQGLTPLHF.

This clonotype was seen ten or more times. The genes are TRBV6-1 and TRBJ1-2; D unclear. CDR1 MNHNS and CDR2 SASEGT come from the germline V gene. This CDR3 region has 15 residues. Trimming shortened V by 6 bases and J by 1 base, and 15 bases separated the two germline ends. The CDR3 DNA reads TGTGCCAGCAGCCAAGGCGGCAGTGGTAACTATGGCTACACCTTC. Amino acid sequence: CASSQGGSGNYGYTF.

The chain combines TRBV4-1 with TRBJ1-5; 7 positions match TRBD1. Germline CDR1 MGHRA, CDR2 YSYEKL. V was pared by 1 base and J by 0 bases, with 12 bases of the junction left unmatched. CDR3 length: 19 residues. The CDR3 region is CASSQVPGTATYSNQPQHF. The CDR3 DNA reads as TGCGCCAGCAGCCAAGTCCCCGGGACAGCAACGTATAGCAATCAGCCCCAGCATTTT.

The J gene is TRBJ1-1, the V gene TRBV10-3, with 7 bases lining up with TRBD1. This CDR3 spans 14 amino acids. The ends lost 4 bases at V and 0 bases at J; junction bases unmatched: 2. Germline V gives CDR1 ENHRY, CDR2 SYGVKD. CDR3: CAISAGQMNTEAFF. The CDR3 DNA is TGTGCCATCAGTGCGGGACAGATGAACACTGAAGCTTTCTTT.

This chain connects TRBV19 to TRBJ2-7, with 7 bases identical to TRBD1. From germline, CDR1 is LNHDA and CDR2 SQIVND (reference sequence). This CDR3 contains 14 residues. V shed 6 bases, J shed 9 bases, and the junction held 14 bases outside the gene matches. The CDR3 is CASSPRGQSHGQYV. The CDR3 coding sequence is TGTGCCAGTAGCCCGAGGGGGCAGAGTCACGGGCAGTACGTC.

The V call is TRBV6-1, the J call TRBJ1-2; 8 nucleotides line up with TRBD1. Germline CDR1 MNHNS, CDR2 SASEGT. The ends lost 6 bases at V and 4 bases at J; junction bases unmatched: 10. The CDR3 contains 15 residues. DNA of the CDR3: TGTGCCAGCAGAAACGGGACAGGATTTTTCTATGGCTACACCTTC. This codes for CASRNGTGFFYGYTF.

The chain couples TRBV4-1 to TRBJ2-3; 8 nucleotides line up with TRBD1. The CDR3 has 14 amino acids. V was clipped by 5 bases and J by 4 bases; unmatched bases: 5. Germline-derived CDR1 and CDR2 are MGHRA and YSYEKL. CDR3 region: CASSDDRGADTQYF. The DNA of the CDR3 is TGCGCCAGCAGCGACGACAGGGGCGCAGATACGCAGTATTTT.

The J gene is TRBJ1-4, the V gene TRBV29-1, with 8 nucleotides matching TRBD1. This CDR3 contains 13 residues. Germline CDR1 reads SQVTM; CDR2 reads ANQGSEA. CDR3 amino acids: CSEGQATNEKLFF. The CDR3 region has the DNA TGCAGTGAGGGACAGGCAACTAATGAAAAACTGTTTTTT.

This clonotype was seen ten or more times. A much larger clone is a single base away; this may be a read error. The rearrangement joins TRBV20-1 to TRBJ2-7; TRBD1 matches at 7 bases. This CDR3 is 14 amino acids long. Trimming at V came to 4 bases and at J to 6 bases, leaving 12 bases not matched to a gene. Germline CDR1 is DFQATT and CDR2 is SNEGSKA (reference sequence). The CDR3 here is CSATRTGGASEQYF. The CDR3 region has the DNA TGCAGTGCTACCCGGACAGGTGGGGCCTCCGAGCAGTACTTC.

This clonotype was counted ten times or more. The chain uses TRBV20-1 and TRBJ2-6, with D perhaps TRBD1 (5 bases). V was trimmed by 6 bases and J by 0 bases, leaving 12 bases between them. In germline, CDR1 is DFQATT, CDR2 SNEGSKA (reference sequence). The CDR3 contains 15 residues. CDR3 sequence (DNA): TGCAGTGCCAAGGACATTAGCTCTGGGGCCAACGTCCTGACTTTC. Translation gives CSAKDISSGANVLTF.

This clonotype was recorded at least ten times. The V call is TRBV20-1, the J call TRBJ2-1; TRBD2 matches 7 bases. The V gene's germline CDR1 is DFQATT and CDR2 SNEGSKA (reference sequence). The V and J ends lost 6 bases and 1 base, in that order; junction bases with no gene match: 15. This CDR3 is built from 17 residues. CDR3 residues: CSAIWEGQLSSYNEQFF. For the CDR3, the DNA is TGCAGTGCCATTTGGGAGGGCCAGCTAAGTTCCTACAATGAGCAGTTCTTC.

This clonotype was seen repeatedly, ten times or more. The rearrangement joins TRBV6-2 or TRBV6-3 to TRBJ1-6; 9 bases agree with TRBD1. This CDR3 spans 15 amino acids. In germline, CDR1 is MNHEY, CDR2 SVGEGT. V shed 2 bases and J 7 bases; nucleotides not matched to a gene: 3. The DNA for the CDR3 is TGTGCCAGCAGTTACCTACAGGGGGCGAATTCACCCCTCCACTTT. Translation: CASSYLQGANSPLHF.

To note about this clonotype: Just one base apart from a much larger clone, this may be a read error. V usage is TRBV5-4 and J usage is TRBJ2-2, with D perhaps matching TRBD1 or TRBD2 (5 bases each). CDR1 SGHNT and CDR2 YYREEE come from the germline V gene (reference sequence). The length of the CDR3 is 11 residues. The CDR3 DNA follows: TGTGCCATCTCCACCACCGGGGCGCTGTTTTTT. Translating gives CAISTTGALFF.

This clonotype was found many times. CDR3 sequence (DNA): TGTGCCTGGAATGGCGGGGGTAGCACAGATACGCAGTATTTT. It encodes CAWNGGGSTDTQYF. V and J are TRBV30 and TRBJ2-3, with 7 positions matching TRBD2. Trimming took 4 bases from V and 0 from J; bases not matched to a gene: 4. Germline V gene sequence: CDR1 GTSNPN, CDR2 SVGIG (reference sequence). The CDR3 has 14 residues. Combining the CDR3 with reference TRBV30 and TRBJ2-3 gives the whole variable domain SQTIHQWPATLVQPVGSPLSLECTVEGTSNPNLYWYRQAAGRGLQLLFYSVGIGQISSEVPQNLSASRPQDRQFILSSKKLLLSDSGFYLCAWNGGGSTDTQYFGPGTRLTVL.

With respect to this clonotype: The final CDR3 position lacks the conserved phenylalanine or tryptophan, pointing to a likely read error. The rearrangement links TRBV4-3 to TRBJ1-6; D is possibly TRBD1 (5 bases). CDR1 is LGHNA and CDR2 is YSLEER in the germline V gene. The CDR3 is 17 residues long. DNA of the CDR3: TGCGCCAGCAGCCAAGATCGCGGGGGTGACTATAATTCACCTCTCCACCTT. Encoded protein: CASSQDRGGDYNSPLHL.

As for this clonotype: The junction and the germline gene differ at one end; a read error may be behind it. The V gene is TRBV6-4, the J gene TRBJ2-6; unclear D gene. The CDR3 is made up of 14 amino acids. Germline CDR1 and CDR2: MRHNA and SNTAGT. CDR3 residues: CASSHSSGTNVLTF. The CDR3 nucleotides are TGTGCCAGCAGTCACAGCTCTGGGACCAACGTCCTGACTTTC.

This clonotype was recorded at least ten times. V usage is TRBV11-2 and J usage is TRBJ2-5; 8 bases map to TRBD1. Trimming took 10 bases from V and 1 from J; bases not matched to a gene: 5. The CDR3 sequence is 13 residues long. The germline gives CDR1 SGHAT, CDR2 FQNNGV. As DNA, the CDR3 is TGTGCCACAGGGGGCGGGGCCCAAGAGACCCAGTACTTC. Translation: CATGGGAQETQYF.

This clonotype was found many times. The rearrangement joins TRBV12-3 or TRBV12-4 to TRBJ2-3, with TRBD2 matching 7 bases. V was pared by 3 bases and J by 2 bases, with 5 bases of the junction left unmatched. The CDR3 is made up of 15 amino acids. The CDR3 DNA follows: TGTGCCAGCAGTTTGCGCAGCGGGAACACAGATACGCAGTATTTT. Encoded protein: CASSLRSGNTDTQYF.

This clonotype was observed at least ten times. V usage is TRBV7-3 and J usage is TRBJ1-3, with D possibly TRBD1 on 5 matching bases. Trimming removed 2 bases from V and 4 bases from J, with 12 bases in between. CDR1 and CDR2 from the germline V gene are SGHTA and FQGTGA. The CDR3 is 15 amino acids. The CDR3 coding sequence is TGTGCCAGCAGCTTAGGGGCCTATCCCGGAAACACCATATATTTT. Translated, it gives CASSLGAYPGNTIYF.

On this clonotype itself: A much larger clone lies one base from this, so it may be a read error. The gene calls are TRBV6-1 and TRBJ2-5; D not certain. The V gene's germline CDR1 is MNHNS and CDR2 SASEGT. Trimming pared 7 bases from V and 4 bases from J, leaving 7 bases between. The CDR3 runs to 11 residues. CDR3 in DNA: TGTGCCAGCATGCTGGGAGAGACCCAGTACTTC. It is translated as CASMLGETQYF.

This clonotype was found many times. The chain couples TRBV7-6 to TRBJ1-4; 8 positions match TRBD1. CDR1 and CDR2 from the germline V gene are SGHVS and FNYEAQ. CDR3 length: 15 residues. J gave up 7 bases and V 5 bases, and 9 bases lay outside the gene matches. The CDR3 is CASSQGGDRREKLFF. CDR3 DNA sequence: TGTGCCAGCAGCCAGGGGGGGGACAGGCGTGAAAAACTGTTTTTT.

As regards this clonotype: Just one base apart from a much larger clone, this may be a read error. The CDR3 nucleotides are TGTGCCAGCTCAGAACAGGGTGACAATGGGCAGTTCTTC. Translated: CASSEQGDNGQFF. J is TRBJ2-1 and V is TRBV18; D is possibly TRBD1 (6 bases). Looked up from germline, CDR1 is KGHSH and CDR2 is LQKENI. The CDR3 extends over 13 amino acids.

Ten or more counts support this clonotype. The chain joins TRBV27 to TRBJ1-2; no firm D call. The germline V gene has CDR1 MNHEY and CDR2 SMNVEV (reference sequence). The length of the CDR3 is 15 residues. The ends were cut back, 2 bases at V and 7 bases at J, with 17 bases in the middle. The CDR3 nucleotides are TGTGCCAGCAGTTTAAATTTGGCACCGATATCTGGCTACACCTTC. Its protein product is CASSLNLAPISGYTF.

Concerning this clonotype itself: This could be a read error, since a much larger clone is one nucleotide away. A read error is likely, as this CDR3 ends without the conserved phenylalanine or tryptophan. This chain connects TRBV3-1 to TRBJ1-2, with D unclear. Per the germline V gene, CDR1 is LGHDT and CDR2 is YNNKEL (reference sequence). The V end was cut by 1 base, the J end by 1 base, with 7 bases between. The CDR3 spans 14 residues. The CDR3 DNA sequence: TGTGCCAGCAGCCAAGTAACCCTTAACTATGGCTACACCTAC. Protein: CASSQVTLNYGYTY.

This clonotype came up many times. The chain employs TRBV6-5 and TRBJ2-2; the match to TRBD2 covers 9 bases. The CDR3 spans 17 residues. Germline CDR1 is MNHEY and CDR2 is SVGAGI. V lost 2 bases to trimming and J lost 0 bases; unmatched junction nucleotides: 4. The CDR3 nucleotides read TGTGCCAGCAGTTACGCCGCGGGGGGGGCGAACACCGGGGAGCTGTTTTTT. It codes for CASSYAAGGANTGELFF.

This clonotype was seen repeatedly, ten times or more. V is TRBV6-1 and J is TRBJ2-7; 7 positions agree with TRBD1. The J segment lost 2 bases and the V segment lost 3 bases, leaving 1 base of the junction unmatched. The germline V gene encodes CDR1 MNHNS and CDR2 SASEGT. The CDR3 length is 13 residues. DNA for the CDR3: TGTGCCAGCAGTGAGGGGACAGCCTACGAGCAGTACTTC. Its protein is CASSEGTAYEQYF.

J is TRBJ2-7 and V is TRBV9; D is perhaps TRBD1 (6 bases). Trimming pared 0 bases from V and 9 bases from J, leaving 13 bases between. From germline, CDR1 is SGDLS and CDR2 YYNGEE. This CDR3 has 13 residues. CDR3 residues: CASSVGGPDTQYV. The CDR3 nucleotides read TGTGCCAGCAGCGTAGGGGGGCCAGATACGCAGTACGTC.

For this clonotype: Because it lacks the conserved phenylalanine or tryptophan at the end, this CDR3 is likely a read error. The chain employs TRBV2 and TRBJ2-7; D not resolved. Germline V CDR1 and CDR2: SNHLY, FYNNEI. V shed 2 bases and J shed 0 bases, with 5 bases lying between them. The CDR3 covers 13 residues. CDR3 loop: CASSEQSSYEQYS. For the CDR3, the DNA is TGTGCCAGCAGTGAACAGAGCTCCTACGAGCAGTACTCC.

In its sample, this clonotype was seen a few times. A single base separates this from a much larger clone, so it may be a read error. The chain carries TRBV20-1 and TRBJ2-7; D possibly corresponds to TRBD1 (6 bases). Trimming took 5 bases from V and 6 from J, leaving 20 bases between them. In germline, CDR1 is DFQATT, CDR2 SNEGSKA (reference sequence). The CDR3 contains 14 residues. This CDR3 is CSALSQGNLSEQYF. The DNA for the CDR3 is TGCAGTGCTTTGAGTCAGGGGAATTTGTCCGAGCAGTACTTC.